This TCR beta chain derives from a study of T-cell memory formation after mild COVID-19. Study-wide background: Across donors, TCR clusters were largely donor specific.

The J segment lost 0 bases and the V segment lost 5 bases, leaving 4 bases of the junction unmatched. This CDR3 region has 15 residues. Germline values: CDR1 SEHNR, CDR2 FQNEAQ (reference sequence). This clonotype was picked up a small number of times. The antigen remains unidentified. Findings of the study overall: Some responding clones appeared in pre-infection memory, suggesting cross-reactive memory joined. The study found contracting CD4+ clones mainly in CM and EM and contracting CD8+ clones in EMRA. Whether day 37 second-wave clones are SARS-CoV-2-specific was not confirmed.

TCRdb re-analysed the 5' RACE reads in MiXCR, keeping a single row per CDR3 protein. Of over 120,000 distinct CDR3 sequences in the sample, roughly 6.2% were seen once. What was sequenced was PBMCs or a T cell subset sorted from them (not recorded which). This TCR was recovered from an adult woman who had mild COVID-19 (a few samples of this study predate the infection). Cell type and time point are not known. V is TRBV7-9 and J is TRBJ1-5; 7 nucleotides line up with TRBD1. Here the CDR3 reads CASSAGQYSNQPQHF. CDR3 in DNA: TGTGCCAGCAGCGCGGGACAGTATAGCAATCAGCCCCAGCATTTT.